This paragraph reports one TCR beta chain. Antigen unknown. Trimming took 0 bases from V and 4 from J, leaving 9 bases between them. This CDR3 spans 14 amino acids. Looked up from germline, CDR1 is MNHEY and CDR2 is SMNVEV (reference sequence). The PCR was carried out with 60 Vbeta primers and 13 Jbeta primers. TCRdb's table, derived via immunoSEQ multiplex PCR, lists solely in-frame clones and lacks some. This table has hundreds of thousands of clones, more than 75% appearing once. The sample comes from a study of cytomegalovirus exposure and HLA in healthy donors. Study outcomes and limitations: Most likely, a cluster of highly shared sequence variants arose as a sequencing artifact. Prediction of most subjects' HLA-A and HLA-B alleles by TCR beta sequences was reportedly accurate. TCR beta V- and J-gene trimming, according to a later analysis, was linked to a missense DCLRE1C variant. A later analysis reportedly identified an Asian-associated ancestry cluster as carrying fewer N-insertions than the roughly 670-donor mean.

The genes are TRBV27 and TRBJ1-2; D is perhaps TRBD1 (5 bases). Source material: PBMCs. The receptor's source is a male donor in good health and CMV-seronegative. CDR3 nucleotides: TGTGCCAGCAGTTTATCAGGGGCCCGCTATGGCTACACCTTC. This gives the protein CASSLSGARYGYTF.